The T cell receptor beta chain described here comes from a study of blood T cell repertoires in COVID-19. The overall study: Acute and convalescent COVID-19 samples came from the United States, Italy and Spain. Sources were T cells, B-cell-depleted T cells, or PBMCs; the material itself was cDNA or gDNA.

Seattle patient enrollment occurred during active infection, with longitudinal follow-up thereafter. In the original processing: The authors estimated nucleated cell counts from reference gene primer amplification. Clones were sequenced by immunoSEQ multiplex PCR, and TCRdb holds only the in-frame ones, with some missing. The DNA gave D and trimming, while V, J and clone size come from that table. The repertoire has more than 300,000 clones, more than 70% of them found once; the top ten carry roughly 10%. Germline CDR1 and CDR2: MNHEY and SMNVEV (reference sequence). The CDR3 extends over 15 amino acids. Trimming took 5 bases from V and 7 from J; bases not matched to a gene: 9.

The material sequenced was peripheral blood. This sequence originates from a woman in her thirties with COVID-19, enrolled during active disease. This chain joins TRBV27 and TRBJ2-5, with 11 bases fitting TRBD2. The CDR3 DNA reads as TGTGCCAGCAGTCCGGTAGCGGGAGGGTGGGGGACCCAGTACTTC. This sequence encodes CASSPVAGGWGTQYF.